The 28 T cell receptor beta chains listed next were all sequenced from one sample in a study of blood T cells in healthy people across ages. A second about 7 to 12 cycle PCR used barcoded and J-beta primers. Each CDR3 protein is one row after TCRdb ran MiXCR on the 5' RACE reads. The repertoire includes around 870,000 distinct CDR3 sequences, about 30% of them detected once, and about 18% sits in the top ten. Sequencing input: blood. The receptor source for this set is an elderly woman in good health.

There are many counts of this clonotype. This chain's CDR3 is CASSSIGLAGGTDTQYF. Written as DNA, the CDR3 is TGTGCCAGCAGTTCCATAGGACTAGCGGGGGGAACAGATACGCAGTATTTT. This rearrangement joins TRBV6-2 or TRBV6-3 to TRBJ2-3; 14 bases align to TRBD2. Trimming took 4 bases from V and 3 from J; bases not matched to a gene: 6. The germline V gene encodes CDR1 MNHEY and CDR2 SVGEGT. The CDR3 has 17 amino acids.

This clonotype was seen many times. The V call is TRBV11-2, the J call TRBJ2-1, with 7 nucleotides matching TRBD1. This CDR3 spans 15 amino acids. The ends lost 4 bases at V and 5 bases at J; junction bases unmatched: 8. CDR1 and CDR2 from the germline V gene are SGHAT and FQNNGV. DNA for the CDR3: TGTGCCAGCAGCTCCTCCGGGACAGCGAACAATGAGCAGTTCTTC. This codes for CASSSSGTANNEQFF. Combining the CDR3 with reference TRBV11-2 and TRBJ2-1 gives the whole variable domain EAGVAQSPRYKIIEKRQSVAFWCNPISGHATLYWYQQILGQGPKLLIQFQNNGVVDDSQLPKDRFSAERLKGVDSTLKIQPAKLEDSAVYLCASSSSGTANNEQFFGPGTRLTVL.

The V call is TRBV7-2, the J call TRBJ2-1; a possible D gene is TRBD2 (6 bases). There are 16 residues in the CDR3. V was clipped by 5 bases and J by 6 bases, with 20 bases between them. The V gene's germline CDR1 is SGHTA and CDR2 FQGNSA. CDR3 DNA: TGTGCCAGCAGCATATCAACGGGACTCCGATCCAATGAGCAGTTCTTC. Residues: CASSISTGLRSNEQFF.

The V call is TRBV30, the J call TRBJ1-1; tentatively, D is TRBD1 (5 bases). CDR3 size: 15 residues. Looked up from germline, CDR1 is GTSNPN and CDR2 is SVGIG (reference sequence). V lost 6 bases and J lost 4, with 21 bases in between. CDR3 region: CACSQGLGRGTEAFF. The CDR3, as DNA: TGTGCCTGTTCCCAGGGTTTGGGACGCGGCACTGAAGCTTTCTTT.

This clonotype appeared a few times. The gene calls are TRBV5-5 and TRBJ2-2, with 7 bases aligning to TRBD1. The CDR3 extends over 15 amino acids. Germline assignment: CDR1 SGHKS and CDR2 YYEKEE (reference sequence). V was pared by 4 bases and J by 2 bases, with 5 bases of the junction left unmatched. CDR3 in amino acids: CASSEGTVNTGELFF. The CDR3 nucleotides are TGTGCCAGCAGCGAAGGGACAGTAAACACCGGGGAGCTGTTTTTT.

The chain couples TRBV28 to TRBJ2-1, with D perhaps matching TRBD2 (7 bases). Trimming took off 6 bases at V and 8 bases at J, with 17 bases between the two ends. CDR1 and CDR2 (germline): MDHEN, SYDVKM. This CDR3 has 14 residues. The CDR3 nucleotides are TGTGCCAGCAGAAGGGGGGGCGAGGGCGATGAGCAGTTCTTC. Translation gives CASRRGGEGDEQFF.

This clonotype was detected ten times or more. The chain couples TRBV27 to TRBJ1-5, with D unresolved. The CDR3 runs to 12 residues. Trimming stripped 5 bases from V and 6 bases from J, with 8 bases between. Germline loops: CDR1 MNHEY, CDR2 SMNVEV (reference sequence). The CDR3 DNA is TGTGCCAGCAGTATCAGCGGTCAGCCCCAGCATTTT. As protein: CASSISGQPQHF.

This clonotype was seen at least ten times. The chain is built from TRBV7-2 and TRBJ2-7; 9 bases are a match to TRBD1. CDR3 size: 14 residues. Trimming took 5 bases from V and 3 from J; bases not matched to a gene: 5. In germline, CDR1 is SGHTA, CDR2 FQGNSA. For the CDR3, the DNA is TGTGCCAGCAGCCCCACAGGGGGCCTCTACGAGCAGTACTTC. Amino acid sequence: CASSPTGGLYEQYF.

This clonotype was counted ten times or more. The CDR3 DNA follows: TGTGCCAGCGTCTACAGAACCTTCTTGGATACGCAGTATTTT. It yields the protein CASVYRTFLDTQYF. The J gene is TRBJ2-3, the V gene TRBV9, with D hard to call. The germline gives CDR1 SGDLS, CDR2 YYNGEE. The V and J ends lost 7 bases and 6 bases respectively, with 18 bases between them. CDR3 length: 14 residues.

Turning to this clonotype: Mismatch with germline at one junction end may stem from a read error. The rearrangement joins TRBV6-1 to TRBJ1-2, with D possibly matching TRBD1 (5 bases). The CDR3 has 14 residues. Germline CDR1 and CDR2: MNHNS and SASEGT. CDR3 region: CASVRRGLDYSYTF. The CDR3 region has the DNA TGTGCCAGCGTCAGGAGGGGCCTGGACTATAGCTACACCTTC.

This clonotype was recorded a few times. The gene calls are TRBV20-1 and TRBJ1-1, with TRBD1 as a possible D gene (5 bases). The length of the CDR3 is 14 residues. V lost 1 base, J lost 0 bases, and 9 bases lay in between. Germline CDR1 reads DFQATT; CDR2 reads SNEGSKA (reference sequence). The CDR3 DNA is TGCAGTGCTAGAGGCGGGACCGTGAACACTGAAGCTTTCTTT. This translates into CSARGGTVNTEAFF.

There are many counts of this clonotype. The chain uses TRBV6-1 and TRBJ1-2; unclear D gene. The V and J ends lost 0 bases and 1 base respectively, with 9 bases between them. The CDR3 sequence is 15 residues long. Germline CDR1 is MNHNS and CDR2 is SASEGT. The CDR3 loop reads CASSEAFLSNYGYTF. The CDR3 DNA is TGTGCCAGCAGTGAAGCCTTCCTGAGTAACTATGGCTACACCTTC.

The table lists this clonotype with a count of one. This may come from a read error, since a much larger clone is one base off. In DNA, the CDR3 is TGTGCCGGCATGGGGCGAAGCACAGATACGCAGTATTTT. It codes for CAGMGRSTDTQYF. The chain is built from TRBV28 and TRBJ2-3, with D possibly matching TRBD1 (5 bases). Trimming left V 11 bases short and J 0 bases short, with 12 bases between. This CDR3 spans 13 amino acids. Germline assignment: CDR1 MDHEN and CDR2 SYDVKM.

The rearrangement uses TRBV7-2 and TRBJ1-1, with 8 bases aligning to TRBD1. Germline V CDR1 and CDR2: SGHTA, FQGNSA. V gave up 6 bases and J gave up 0 bases; unmatched junction bases: 6. The CDR3 runs 15 residues. The CDR3 loop reads CASRKDRGLNTEAFF. Written as DNA, the CDR3 is TGTGCCAGCAGAAAAGACAGGGGATTGAACACTGAAGCTTTCTTT.

There are many counts of this clonotype. V and J are TRBV7-2 and TRBJ2-1; 7 bases are a match to TRBD2. Germline loops: CDR1 SGHTA, CDR2 FQGNSA. V lost 3 bases, J lost 4 bases, and 6 bases stayed unmatched. The CDR3 totals 15 residues. The CDR3 is CASSLGHGGYNEQFF. The CDR3 region has the DNA TGTGCCAGCAGCTTGGGGCACGGGGGGTACAATGAGCAGTTCTTC.

At least ten counts were recorded for this clonotype. V usage is TRBV12-3 or TRBV12-4 and J usage is TRBJ2-3; D might be TRBD1 or TRBD2, each matching 5 bases. Trimming removed 8 bases from V and 5 bases from J, with 11 bases in between. The length of the CDR3 is 12 residues. The CDR3 loop reads CASGGVGDTQYF. CDR3 DNA sequence: TGTGCCAGCGGGGGTGTAGGAGATACGCAGTATTTT.

This clonotype appeared a single time. This rearrangement joins TRBV7-2 to TRBJ1-2; maybe TRBD1 (5 bases). The CDR3 loop spans 15 amino acids. Germline loops: CDR1 SGHTA, CDR2 FQGNSA. The V end lost 1 base, the J end lost 5 bases, and 14 bases lay between the germline ends. CDR3 sequence: CASSLGQGSGYGYTF. CDR3 bases: TGTGCCAGCAGCTTAGGGCAGGGTAGCGGGTATGGCTACACCTTC.

As regards this clonotype: One junction end does not reproduce the germline sequence, and a read error may be involved. The chain couples TRBV11-2 to TRBJ1-4; perhaps TRBD1 as D (6 bases). There are 16 residues in the CDR3. Germline-derived CDR1 and CDR2 are SGHAT and FQNNGV. The CDR3 region is CASSLDRGWTNEKRFF. CDR3 DNA: TGTGCCAGCAGCTTAGACAGGGGTTGGACTAATGAAAAACGGTTTTTT. Variable domain in full (rest from reference TRBV11-2 and TRBJ1-4): EAGVAQSPRYKIIEKRQSVAFWCNPISGHATLYWYQQILGQGPKLLIQFQNNGVVDDSQLPKDRFSAERLKGVDSTLKIQPAKLEDSAVYLCASSLDRGWTNEKRFFGSGTQLSVL.

This clonotype occurred many times. The J gene is TRBJ2-3, the V gene TRBV20-1, with TRBD2 as a possible D gene (5 bases). Trimming left V 5 bases short and J 3 bases short, with 18 bases between. This CDR3 has 15 amino acids. CDR1 is DFQATT, CDR2 SNEGSKA, per germline (reference sequence). Written as DNA, the CDR3 is TGCAGTGCTTCAAGCGGAATACTAGGGACAGATACGCAGTATTTT. This encodes CSASSGILGTDTQYF.

There are many counts of this clonotype. The rearrangement links TRBV7-2 to TRBJ2-1; D may be TRBD2 (5 bases). The germline V gene has CDR1 SGHTA and CDR2 FQGNSA. This CDR3 comprises 13 residues. The V end was cut by 3 bases, the J end by 6 bases, with 9 bases between. CDR3 loop: CASSFGTSNEQFF. The CDR3 nucleotides read TGTGCCAGCAGCTTTGGTACTAGCAATGAGCAGTTCTTC.

This clonotype was counted many times. The chain is built from TRBV28 and TRBJ1-2; tentatively, D is TRBD1 (6 bases). CDR1 and CDR2 (germline): MDHEN, SYDVKM. Trimming cost V 1 base and J 6 bases, with 24 bases left between them. This CDR3 is built from 18 residues. This CDR3 reads CASSLFPPLQGRSDGYTF. For the CDR3, the DNA is TGTGCCAGCAGTTTATTTCCCCCACTACAGGGAAGGAGTGATGGCTACACCTTC.

The chain links TRBV28 to TRBJ2-7; 8 nucleotides agree with TRBD1. The CDR3 spans 12 residues. Germline assignment: CDR1 MDHEN and CDR2 SYDVKM. V was clipped by 6 bases and J by 11 bases; unmatched bases: 9. This chain's CDR3 is CASSQTGGLKYF. The DNA of the CDR3 is TGTGCCAGCAGCCAAACAGGGGGATTGAAGTACTTC. Together with reference TRBV28 and TRBJ2-7, the CDR3 gives the full variable domain: DVKVTQSSRYLVKRTGEKVFLECVQDMDHENMFWYRQDPGLGLRLIYFSYDVKMKEKGDIPEGYSVSREKKERFSLILESASTNQTSMYLCASSQTGGLKYFGPGTRLTVT.

In regard to this clonotype: One end of the junction does not line up with germline, which may come from a read error. This chain links TRBV6-5 with TRBJ2-3; D gene unclear. There are 13 residues in the CDR3. Germline CDR1 is MNHEY and CDR2 is SVGAGI. The CDR3 DNA reads TGTGCCAGCAGTCACTCTAGGGAAGATACACAGTATTTT. Amino acids: CASSHSREDTQYF.

This clonotype was picked up many times. The chain employs TRBV7-2 and TRBJ2-5, with 8 bases fitting TRBD2. Trimming took 3 bases from V and 3 from J; bases not matched to a gene: 9. Per germline, CDR1 SGHTA and CDR2 FQGNSA. This CDR3 region has 16 residues. For the CDR3, the DNA is TGTGCCAGCAGCTTTGGTGCGGGGGGTCGCAAAGAGACCCAGTACTTC. It specifies CASSFGAGGRKETQYF. The complete variable domain, with remaining parts taken from reference TRBV7-2 and TRBJ2-5, reads GAGVSQSPSNKVTEKGKDVELRCDPISGHTALYWYRQSLGQGLEFLIYFQGNSAPDKSGLPSDRFSAERTGGSVSTLTIQRTQQEDSAVYLCASSFGAGGRKETQYFGPGTRLLVL.

The rearrangement joins TRBV7-2 to TRBJ2-7, with 9 bases aligning to TRBD2. Germline trimming cut 6 bases from V and 0 bases from J; bases unmatched to any gene: 9. Germline V gene lookup returns CDR1 SGHTA and CDR2 FQGNSA. CDR3 length: 16 amino acids. Here the CDR3 reads CASRYETSGSSYEQYF. CDR3 nucleotide sequence: TGTGCCAGCAGGTACGAGACTAGCGGAAGCTCCTACGAGCAGTACTTC.

This clonotype turned up a few times. The chain uses TRBV4-2 and TRBJ2-7; 7 bases match TRBD2. Germline V gives CDR1 LGHNA, CDR2 YNFKEQ. The CDR3 runs 15 residues. J lost 4 bases, V lost 1 base, and 7 bases had no gene match. CDR3 sequence (DNA): TGTGCCAGCAGCCAAGTGGCTAGCGGAGTATACGAGCAGTACTTC. It translates to CASSQVASGVYEQYF.

The chain uses TRBV7-2 and TRBJ2-7; D not certain. Trimming shortened V by 5 bases and J by 1 base, and 15 bases separated the two germline ends. The CDR3 is 15 residues long. In germline, CDR1 is SGHTA, CDR2 FQGNSA. The CDR3 DNA sequence: TGTGCCAGCAGCCCAACCGGGTGGCGTTCCTACGAGCAGTACTTC. This translates into CASSPTGWRSYEQYF. Full variable domain (missing parts from reference TRBV7-2 and TRBJ2-7): GAGVSQSPSNKVTEKGKDVELRCDPISGHTALYWYRQSLGQGLEFLIYFQGNSAPDKSGLPSDRFSAERTGGSVSTLTIQRTQQEDSAVYLCASSPTGWRSYEQYFGPGTRLTVT.

This clonotype has just a few counts. The chain is built from TRBV11-2 and TRBJ2-1, with TRBD2 identical over 12 bases. The CDR3 is 18 residues long. Germline CDR1 SGHAT, CDR2 FQNNGV. V trimming: 6 bases; J trimming: 0 bases; junction bases outside the gene matches: 9. DNA for the CDR3: TGTGCCAGCAGTCCCGTCCTAGCGGGGGGGAGCTCCTACAATGAGCAGTTCTTC. Translation: CASSPVLAGGSSYNEQFF.